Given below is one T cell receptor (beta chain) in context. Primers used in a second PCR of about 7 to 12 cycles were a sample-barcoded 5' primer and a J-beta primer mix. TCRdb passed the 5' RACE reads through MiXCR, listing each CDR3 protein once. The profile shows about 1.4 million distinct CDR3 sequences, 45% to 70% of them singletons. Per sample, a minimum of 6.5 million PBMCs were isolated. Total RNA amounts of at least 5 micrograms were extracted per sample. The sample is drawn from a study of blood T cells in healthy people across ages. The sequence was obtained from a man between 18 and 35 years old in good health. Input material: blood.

In DNA form, the CDR3 reads TGCAGTGGTTTAAGGGGGCAGCTAGCGGGAGGGCATACCAATGAGCAGTTCTTC. Its protein is CSGLRGQLAGGHTNEQFF. V is TRBV20-1 and J is TRBJ2-1; 12 nucleotides line up with TRBD2. This CDR3 contains 18 residues. The ends lost 7 bases at V and 6 bases at J; junction bases unmatched: 19. Germline CDR1 reads DFQATT; CDR2 reads SNEGSKA (reference sequence).